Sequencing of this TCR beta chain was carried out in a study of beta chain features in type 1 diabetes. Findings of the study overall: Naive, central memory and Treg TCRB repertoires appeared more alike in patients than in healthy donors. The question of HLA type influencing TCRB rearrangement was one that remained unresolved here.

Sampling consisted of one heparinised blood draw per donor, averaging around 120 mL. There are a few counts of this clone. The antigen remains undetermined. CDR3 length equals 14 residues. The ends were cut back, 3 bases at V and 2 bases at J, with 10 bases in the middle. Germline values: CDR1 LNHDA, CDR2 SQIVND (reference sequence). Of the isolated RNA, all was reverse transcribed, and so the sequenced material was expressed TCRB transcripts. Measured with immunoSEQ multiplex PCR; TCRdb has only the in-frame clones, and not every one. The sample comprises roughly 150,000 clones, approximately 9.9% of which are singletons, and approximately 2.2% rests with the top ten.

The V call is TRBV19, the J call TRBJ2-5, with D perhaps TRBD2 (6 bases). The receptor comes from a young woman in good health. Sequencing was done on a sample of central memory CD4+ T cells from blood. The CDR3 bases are TGTGCCAGTAGTATCTTTGCGGGGCAAGAGACCCAGTACTTC. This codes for CASSIFAGQETQYF.